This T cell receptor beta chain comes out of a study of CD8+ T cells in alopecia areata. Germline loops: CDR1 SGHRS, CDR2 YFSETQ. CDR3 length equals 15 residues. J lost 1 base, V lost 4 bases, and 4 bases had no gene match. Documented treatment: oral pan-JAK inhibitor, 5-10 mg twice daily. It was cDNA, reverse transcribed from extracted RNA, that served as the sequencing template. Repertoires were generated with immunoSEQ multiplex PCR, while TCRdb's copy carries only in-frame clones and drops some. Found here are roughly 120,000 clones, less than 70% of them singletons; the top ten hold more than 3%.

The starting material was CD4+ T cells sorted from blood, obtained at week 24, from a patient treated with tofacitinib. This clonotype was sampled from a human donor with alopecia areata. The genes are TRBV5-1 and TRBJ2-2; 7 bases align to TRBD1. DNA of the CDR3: TGCGCCAGCAGCATAGGACAGGAGAACACCGGGGAGCTGTTTTTT. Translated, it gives CASSIGQENTGELFF.